This T cell receptor (beta chain) appears in the sequencing data of a study of T cells in Graves' hyperthyroidism and ophthalmopathy. Whole-study context: Peripheral blood draws took place at initial diagnosis, ahead of any treatment.

The CDR3 regions of TCR beta were amplified from RNA transcripts. HTBI primers were the set used in a first-round RT-PCR of the TCR CDR3. TCRdb called the multiplex PCR reads again in MiXCR, with one record for every CDR3 protein. The data show about 770,000 distinct CDR3 sequences, approximately 19% seen once. The CDR3 is 14 residues long. Trimming took off 6 bases at V and 8 bases at J, with 19 bases between the two ends. Germline CDR1 reads LNHDA; CDR2 reads SQIVND (reference sequence). Pregnant or lactating patients were excluded, as were those with uncontrolled infection or other autoimmune disease. Sample collection date corresponds to first hyperthyroidism diagnosis, prior to any ophthalmopathy symptoms. Fresh 10 ml peripheral blood yielded PBMCs.

The receptor was isolated from a woman in her fifties or sixties with Graves' hyperthyroidism that later progressed to Graves' ophthalmopathy. Sequences were obtained from blood. The chain uses TRBV19 and TRBJ1-2; D gene ambiguous. Here the CDR3 DNA reads TGTGCCAGTAGAAAAACGGATGGCTTTGGCGGCTACACCTTC. This encodes CASRKTDGFGGYTF.